Given below is one TCR beta chain in context. Its cognate antigen is unknown. A second PCR, run for roughly 7 to 11 cycles, used a sample-barcoded 5' primer plus a J-beta primer mix. MiXCR, run by TCRdb on the 5' RACE reads, gives a single entry per CDR3 protein. The repertoire holds about 1.1 million distinct CDR3 sequences, 35% to 45% seen once, with around 12% in the top ten. The sample is drawn from a study of blood T cells in healthy people across ages. Deletions cut 5 bases from V and 10 bases from J, with 12 bases between. The CDR3 covers 12 residues. Germline-derived CDR1 and CDR2 are MNHEY and SVGEGT. The study, taken as a whole, reports: Diversity of TCR beta per million T cells declined in a roughly linear way with age.

Each sample used at least 6 million PBMCs. V gene TRBV6-2 or TRBV6-3 combines with J gene TRBJ2-1; no firm D call. The TCR originated in a man aged 18 to 29 in good health. The sample consisted of blood. The CDR3, as DNA: TGTGCCAGCAGTCCGCCCTTGGTAGAGCAGTTCTTC. It is translated as CASSPPLVEQFF.